This TCR beta chain was recorded in a study of control samples from healthy donors and cancer patients. The method was immunoSEQ multiplex PCR; TCRdb's version includes in-frame clones alone and lacks a portion of them. The data show about 170,000 clones, 88% seen once. The sequencing sample was made of blood. The origin of this receptor is a woman aged 25 to 39 in good health.

The CDR3 nucleotides read TGTGCCAGCAGCGGGGCGTGGGATACGCAGTATTTT. Translated, it gives CASSGAWDTQYF. This chain connects TRBV5-6 to TRBJ2-3; a weak D match, TRBD1 (5 bases). The germline V gene encodes CDR1 SGHDT and CDR2 YYEEEE. The CDR3 consists of 12 residues. The V and J ends lost 4 bases and 6 bases respectively, with 9 bases between them. Full variable domain (missing parts from reference TRBV5-6 and TRBJ2-3): DAGVTQSPTHLIKTRGQQVTLRCSPKSGHDTVSWYQQALGQGPQFIFQYYEEEERQRGNFPDRFSGHQFPNYSSELNVNALLLGDSALYLCASSGAWDTQYFGPGTRLTVL.